This T cell receptor beta chain was identified in a study of response to subunit inactivated influenza vaccine. This clonotype was seen only once. What it binds is not known. TCRdb called the RT-PCR reads again in MiXCR, with one record for every CDR3 protein. Altogether hundreds of thousands of distinct CDR3 sequences are present, 25% being singletons, with the ten largest covering approximately 2%. Regarding the study as a whole: It was suggested by the authors that few new T cells are recruited by each seasonal influenza vaccination.

Sequencing used CD4+ T cells sorted from PBMCs, obtained around 5 days after vaccination. The receptor comes from a man aged 50 to 59 who received an inactivated influenza vaccine.

CDR3 region: CASSLESRYGTSTDTQYF. DNA of the CDR3: TGCGCCAGCAGCTTGGAATCGAGGTACGGGACCAGCACAGATACGCAGTATTTT. The rearrangement uses TRBV5-1 and TRBJ2-3; D could derive from TRBD1 or TRBD2 (5 bases each). The CDR3 is made up of 18 amino acids. Germline CDR1 reads SGHRS; CDR2 reads YFSETQ. Trimming removed 0 bases from V and 0 bases from J, with 17 bases in between.